The following is a T cell receptor beta chain sequence with its context. The genes are named according to mouse. The read falls 1 residue short of the CDR3 end, and the missing part is taken from the germline J gene. This CDR3 has 14 residues. In germline, CDR1 is KGHTA, CDR2 FQNQQP. Sequencing of TCRbeta CDR3 at survey depth gave sequences and template counts. Clones were sequenced by immunoSEQ multiplex PCR, and TCRdb holds only the in-frame ones, with some missing. The sample contains 8,500 to 10,000 clones, about 47% of which appear only once. This specimen comes from a study of tissue T cells after allogeneic stem cell transplantation. The time point is: mouse harvest day 7 after allogeneic transplant. Tail vein injection delivered 10^7 T-cell-depleted bone marrow cells and 10^6 splenic CD5+ T cells.

The chain combines TRBV23 with TRBJ2-3; the table's TRBD2 call for D was not verified on the DNA. The source material was gut tissue. The sequence derives from a female BALB/c mouse given C57BL/6 T cells with graft-versus-host disease after an allogeneic hematopoietic cell transplant. The CDR3 DNA, read in part, is TGCTCCAGCAGCCGCTGGGGGGGTGCAGAAACGCTGTAT. Residues: CSSSRWGGAETLY. The full CDR3 reads CSSSRWGGAETLYF.